This T cell receptor (beta chain) was recorded in a study of immune heterogeneity within non-small cell lung tumors. CDR1 is ENHRY and CDR2 is SYGVKD in the germline V gene. The CDR3 spans 16 residues. V lost 3 bases, J lost 3 bases, and 15 bases lay in between. In a multiplex PCR, 32 V and 13 J primers amplified TCR beta CDR3. TCRdb called the multiplex PCR reads again in MiXCR, with one record for every CDR3 protein. This sample has about 20,000 distinct CDR3 sequences, with 27% found just once. Template material comprised bulk tumor genomic DNA at roughly 650 ng per sample. Far-apart biopsies, several per primary tumor, were taken during surgery. Patients underwent curative surgery for non-small cell lung cancer (untreated and newly diagnosed).

The receptor's source is a man aged 35-49 years with non-small cell lung cancer. The sample comprised lung tumor tissue. V and J are TRBV10-3 and TRBJ2-1, with D unresolved. The CDR3 DNA reads as TGTGCCATCAGTGATGTAATTGCTCGGAGCTACAATGAGCAGTTCTTC. Its translation is CAISDVIARSYNEQFF.